What follows describes a single TCR beta chain. Its antigen is unidentified. A read error may be the cause here, since a much bigger clone is one base away. The authors amplified TCR beta CDR3 regions from RNA transcripts. The first round was an RT-PCR with HTBI primers, and the second round was a multiplex PCR. TCRdb recomputed calls from the multiplex PCR reads with MiXCR, one row per CDR3 protein. The sample records roughly 420,000 distinct CDR3 sequences, more than 20% being singletons. Germline loops: CDR1 SGHAT, CDR2 FQNNGV. The CDR3 is 16 amino acids. The record originates from a study of Graves' ophthalmopathy and Graves' hyperthyroidism. Study conclusions and caveats: Thyroid clonotypes that were expanded above 0.001 frequency mostly also appeared in blood.

The specimen sequenced was peripheral blood. This sequence joins TRBV11-2 and TRBJ2-2, with TRBD2 matching over 8 bases. This TCR derives from a young woman with stable Graves' hyperthyroidism. CDR3 sequence reads: CASSLNGGAITGELLF. CDR3 DNA sequence: TGTGCCAGCAGCCTCAACGGGGGGGCAATAACCGGGGAGCTGTTGTTT.